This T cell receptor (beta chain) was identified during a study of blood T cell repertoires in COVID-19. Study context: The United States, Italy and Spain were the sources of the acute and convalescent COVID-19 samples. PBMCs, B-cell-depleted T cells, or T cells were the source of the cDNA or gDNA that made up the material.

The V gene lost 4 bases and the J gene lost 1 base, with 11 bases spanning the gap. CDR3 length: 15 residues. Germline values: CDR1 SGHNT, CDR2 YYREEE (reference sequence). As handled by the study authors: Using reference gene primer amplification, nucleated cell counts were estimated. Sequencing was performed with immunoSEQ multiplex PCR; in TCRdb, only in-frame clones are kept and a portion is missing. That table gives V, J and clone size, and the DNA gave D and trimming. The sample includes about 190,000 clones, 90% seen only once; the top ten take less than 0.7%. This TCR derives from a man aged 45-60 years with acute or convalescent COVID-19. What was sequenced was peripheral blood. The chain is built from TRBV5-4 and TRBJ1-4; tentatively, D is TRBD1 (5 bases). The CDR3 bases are TGTGCCAGCAGCCAATGGGGGGTAACTAATGAAAAACTGTTTTTT. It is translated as CASSQWGVTNEKLFF.